The 32 T cell receptor beta chains given below trace back to one sample, sequenced in a study of OX40 agonist ivuxolimab in advanced cancers. Profiling relied on immunoSEQ multiplex PCR, and the TCRdb table lists in-frame clones only, not all of them. The repertoire includes roughly 63,000 clones, nearly 90% of them detected once, and 12% sits in the top ten. The sample was CD4+ or CD8+ T cells sorted from blood, taken in a trial of the OX40 agonist ivuxolimab. The source is an adult with an advanced solid tumor such as melanoma, head and neck, liver or kidney cancer.

The V and J genes are TRBV27 and TRBJ1-2, with a possible D match to TRBD1 (5 bases). V was pared by 4 bases and J by 4 bases, with 13 bases between. Germline CDR1 is MNHEY and CDR2 is SMNVEV (reference sequence). The CDR3 runs 14 residues. The CDR3: CASSSKPGLYGYTF. CDR3 sequence (DNA): TGTGCCAGCAGTTCCAAACCGGGACTCTATGGCTACACCTTC.

J is TRBJ2-7 and V is TRBV27; D possibly corresponds to TRBD1 (5 bases). Germline CDR1 is MNHEY and CDR2 is SMNVEV (reference sequence). The V gene lost 1 base and the J gene lost 3 bases, with 13 bases spanning the gap. The CDR3 is 15 residues long. CDR3 residues: CASSLFRESIYEQYF. Written as DNA, the CDR3 is TGTGCCAGCAGTTTATTCAGGGAAAGTATCTACGAGCAGTACTTC.

CDR3 sequence reads: CASNEGHRRGYEQYF. CDR3 nucleotides: TGTGCCAGCAACGAGGGACACCGGCGAGGGTACGAGCAGTACTTC. The chain links TRBV21-1 to TRBJ2-7; TRBD1, the table's D call, lacks a check against the DNA. TRBV21-1 is given as a pseudogene. CDR3 length: 15 amino acids.

J is TRBJ2-3 and V is TRBV29-1; perhaps TRBD2 as D (6 bases). Trimming took 8 bases from V and 2 from J, leaving 14 bases between them. The germline V gene has CDR1 SQVTM and CDR2 ANQGSEA. This CDR3 has 13 amino acids. The CDR3 DNA follows: TGCAGCTTGTGGGGGGAAAACACAGATACGCAGTATTTT. Its protein is CSLWGENTDTQYF.

The V gene is TRBV9, the J gene TRBJ1-4; D remains unclear. Trimming took off 4 bases at V and 8 bases at J, with 15 bases between the two ends. The CDR3 is made up of 14 amino acids. The V gene's germline CDR1 is SGDLS and CDR2 YYNGEE. The CDR3 DNA is TGTGCCAGCAGCACAGACCGAGCTGAGGAAAAACTGTTTTTT. It encodes CASSTDRAEEKLFF.

This chain's CDR3 is CAWSVLSLEQYF. CDR3 nucleotides: TGTGCCTGGAGTGTACTGAGTCTTGAGCAGTACTTC. The V call is TRBV30, the J call TRBJ2-7; D remains ambiguous. Germline CDR1 is GTSNPN and CDR2 is SVGIG (reference sequence). This CDR3 has 12 residues. V was cut by 0 bases and J by 7 bases, with 10 bases left in between.

V and J are TRBV23-1 and TRBJ2-1; D not certain. TRBV23-1 is classed as an ORF, of uncertain function. V was shortened by 0 bases and J by 3 bases, with 12 bases between the two germline ends. The CDR3 contains 16 residues. The DNA of the CDR3 is TGCGCCAGCAGTCAATCTTCAGTGAAGCACTACAATGAGCAGTTCTTC. Its translation is CASSQSSVKHYNEQFF.

CDR3 region: CASSSPKLGGGYEQYF. CDR3 nucleotide sequence: TGTGCCAGCAGTTCGCCCAAGTTGGGAGGGGGTTACGAGCAGTACTTC. The gene calls are TRBV6-5 and TRBJ2-7; maybe TRBD2 (7 bases). The CDR3 has 16 residues. Germline CDR1 is MNHEY and CDR2 is SVGAGI. V lost 4 bases and J 4 bases, leaving 20 bases between the germline ends.

The chain joins TRBV7-2 to TRBJ2-7, with TRBD1 matching 10 bases. Germline V gene lookup returns CDR1 SGHTA and CDR2 FQGNSA. This CDR3 is 14 amino acids long. Trimming cost V 1 base and J 3 bases; bases outside gene matches: 0. CDR3 sequence: CASSLGDRGYEQYF. CDR3 DNA sequence: TGTGCCAGCAGCTTAGGGGACAGGGGCTACGAGCAGTACTTC.

The chain has TRBV7-6 and TRBJ2-7; the D is unclear. The CDR3 consists of 13 residues. Trimming left V 2 bases short and J 1 base short, with 6 bases between. Germline V CDR1 and CDR2: SGHVS, FNYEAQ. CDR3: CASSLTYSYEQYF. CDR3 DNA sequence: TGTGCCAGCAGCTTAACTTATTCCTACGAGCAGTACTTC.

The chain is built from TRBV19 and TRBJ2-5, with TRBD1 matching 7 bases. The CDR3 runs 14 residues. V lost 3 bases and J lost 5; bases outside the gene matches: 6. Germline V gene sequence: CDR1 LNHDA, CDR2 SQIVND (reference sequence). The CDR3 coding sequence is TGTGCCAGTAGTATCCTAGGGGGCGACGAGACCCAGTACTTC. Residues: CASSILGGDETQYF.

V is TRBV5-1 and J is TRBJ2-5, with 11 bases fitting TRBD2. The end of the DNA aligns better with TRBJ2-7, so the J call may be wrong. The germline gives CDR1 SGHRS, CDR2 YFSETQ. The CDR3 is 15 residues long. CDR3 DNA: TGCGCCAGCAGCTTAACTAGCGGGAGCTACTACGAGCAGTACTTC. It is translated as CASSLTSGSYYEQYF.

J is TRBJ1-5 and V is TRBV7-8, with D uncertain. This CDR3 region has 15 residues. Germline values: CDR1 SGHVS, CDR2 FQNEAQ. V dropped 2 bases and J dropped 0 bases, with 8 bases sitting between them. The CDR3 coding sequence is TGTGCCAGCAGCTTACGGTCATATAGCAATCAGCCCCAGCATTTT. Protein: CASSLRSYSNQPQHF. Filled out from reference TRBV7-8 and TRBJ1-5, the complete variable domain reads GAGVSQSPRYKVAKRGQDVALRCDPISGHVSLFWYQQALGQGPEFLTYFQNEAQLDKSGLPSDRFFAERPEGSVSTLKIQRTQQEDSAVYLCASSLRSYSNQPQHFGDGTRLSIL.

The gene calls are TRBV30 and TRBJ2-7; 7 bases are shared with TRBD1. The V segment lost 1 base and the J segment 0 bases; nucleotides outside the gene matches: 6. The CDR3 covers 15 residues. Germline V lookup: CDR1 GTSNPN, CDR2 SVGIG (reference sequence). CDR3 residues: CAWSGAGTVSYEQYF. The CDR3 DNA reads TGTGCCTGGAGTGGGGCCGGGACAGTCTCCTACGAGCAGTACTTC. The entire variable domain, with the rest obtained from reference TRBV30 and TRBJ2-7, is as follows: SQTIHQWPATLVQPVGSPLSLECTVEGTSNPNLYWYRQAAGRGLQLLFYSVGIGQISSEVPQNLSASRPQDRQFILSSKKLLLSDSGFYLCAWSGAGTVSYEQYFGPGTRLTVT.

V usage is TRBV27 and J usage is TRBJ1-1, with 7 nucleotides matching TRBD1. CDR1 is MNHEY, CDR2 SMNVEV, per germline (reference sequence). V lost 2 bases to trimming and J lost 1 base; unmatched junction nucleotides: 1. The length of the CDR3 is 14 residues. DNA for the CDR3: TGTGCCAGCAGTTTAAGGGGGCAGAACACTGAAGCTTTCTTT. It yields the protein CASSLRGQNTEAFF.

The CDR3 reads CASSQDTGGTYNEQFF. CDR3 DNA sequence: TGCGCCAGCAGCCAAGATACCGGGGGGACCTACAATGAGCAGTTCTTC. The chain is built from TRBV4-1 and TRBJ2-1; 7 nucleotides match TRBD2. The CDR3 spans 16 residues. Germline CDR1 MGHRA, CDR2 YSYEKL. V lost 0 bases and J lost 2; bases outside the gene matches: 4.

The genes are TRBV27 and TRBJ1-1; 7 bases agree with TRBD1. This CDR3 has 14 residues. The J segment lost 1 base and the V segment lost 6 bases, leaving 5 bases of the junction unmatched. Looked up from germline, CDR1 is MNHEY and CDR2 is SMNVEV (reference sequence). The CDR3 spells CASRTGRWNTEAFF. For the CDR3, the DNA is TGTGCCAGCAGGACAGGGAGGTGGAACACTGAAGCTTTCTTT.

This clone was observed a few times. The genes are TRBV6-6 and TRBJ2-2; 7 nucleotides align to TRBD1. V lost 11 bases, J lost 4 bases, and 13 bases stayed unmatched. Germline CDR1 MNHNY, CDR2 SVGAGI (reference sequence). This CDR3 is 15 amino acids long. The chain's CDR3 is CAARSQGITTGELFF. For the CDR3, the DNA is TGTGCCGCCCGATCACAGGGGATTACCACCGGGGAGCTGTTTTTT.

This clone has only a few counts. The chain uses TRBV4-1 and TRBJ1-4, with 10 bases fitting TRBD1. Per the germline V gene, CDR1 is MGHRA and CDR2 is YSYEKL. The CDR3 is 16 residues long. J lost 8 bases, V lost 3 bases, and 9 bases had no gene match. The CDR3 sequence is CASSQGQGLRAEKLFF. The CDR3 DNA sequence: TGCGCCAGCAGCCAGGGACAGGGGTTGAGAGCGGAAAAACTGTTTTTT.

About this clone: Germline is not matched at one junction end, which may reflect a read error. The chain combines TRBV5-1 with TRBJ2-1, with D possibly matching TRBD2 (6 bases). Germline CDR1 reads SGHRS; CDR2 reads YFSETQ. The length of the CDR3 is 13 residues. CDR3 amino acids: CASTLGGYNEQFF. CDR3 nucleotide sequence: TGCGCCAGCACCTTGGGGGGATACAATGAGCAGTTCTTC. The whole variable domain, remainder taken from reference TRBV5-1 and TRBJ2-1, is KAGVTQTPRYLIKTRGQQVTLSCSPISGHRSVSWYQQTPGQGLQFLFEYFSETQRNKGNFPGRFSGRQFSNSRSEMNVSTLELGDSALYLCASTLGGYNEQFFGPGTRLTVL.

V gene TRBV27 combines with J gene TRBJ2-3, with TRBD2 matching 9 bases. Trimming at V came to 4 bases and at J to 0 bases, leaving 8 bases not matched to a gene. Germline V lookup: CDR1 MNHEY, CDR2 SMNVEV (reference sequence). CDR3 size: 17 residues. CDR3 coding DNA: TGTGCCAGCAGTTGGGTAGCGGGAGCGAGAAGCACAGATACGCAGTATTTT. Translated: CASSWVAGARSTDTQYF.

This chain connects TRBV9 to TRBJ2-2; no clear D gene. CDR1 is SGDLS, CDR2 YYNGEE, per germline. With 3 bases removed from V and 6 bases from J, the gap between germline ends came to 6 bases. The length of the CDR3 is 12 residues. The CDR3 loop is CASSAPPGELFF. CDR3 nucleotide sequence: TGTGCCAGCAGCGCCCCCCCCGGGGAGCTGTTTTTT.

The chain employs TRBV5-6 and TRBJ1-1; D is uncertain. The V end was cut by 3 bases, the J end by 0 bases, with 18 bases between. The CDR3 sequence is 17 residues long. CDR1 is SGHDT, CDR2 YYEEEE, per germline. CDR3 sequence (DNA): TGTGCCAGCAGCTCTTCCACTAACAGCCTAATGAACACTGAAGCTTTCTTT. It is translated as CASSSSTNSLMNTEAFF.

The chain combines TRBV5-4 with TRBJ1-1; D call uncertain. Germline values: CDR1 SGHNT, CDR2 YYREEE (reference sequence). The length of the CDR3 is 13 residues. V lost 1 base, J lost 1 base, and 5 bases lay in between. CDR3 sequence reads: CASSLLQNTEAFF. The CDR3 coding sequence is TGTGCCAGCAGCTTGCTACAGAACACTGAAGCTTTCTTT. Full variable domain (outside the CDR3, taken from reference TRBV5-4 and TRBJ1-1): ETGVTQSPTHLIKTRGQQVTLRCSSQSGHNTVSWYQQALGQGPQFIFQYYREEENGRGNFPPRFSGLQFPNYSSELNVNALELDDSALYLCASSLLQNTEAFFGQGTRLTVV.

The V and J genes are TRBV27 and TRBJ1-5; D gene unclear. V dropped 4 bases and J dropped 4 bases, with 8 bases sitting between them. Germline CDR1 is MNHEY and CDR2 is SMNVEV (reference sequence). The CDR3 is 13 residues long. The chain's CDR3 is CASSWEINQPQHF. The CDR3 nucleotides read TGTGCCAGCAGTTGGGAGATTAATCAGCCCCAGCATTTT.

The chain carries TRBV27 and TRBJ1-5, with TRBD1 matching over 8 bases. The CDR3 is made up of 16 amino acids. V dropped 0 bases and J dropped 6; count of bases not matched to a gene: 7. The germline gives CDR1 MNHEY, CDR2 SMNVEV (reference sequence). CDR3 bases: TGTGCCAGCAGTTTATCTCAACAGGGGGTCCGTCAGCCCCAGCATTTT. This gives the protein CASSLSQQGVRQPQHF.

This chain links TRBV7-2 with TRBJ2-7; 7 nucleotides line up with TRBD2. The CDR3 spans 17 residues. Germline lookup yields CDR1 SGHTA and CDR2 FQGNSA. J gave up 4 bases and V 2 bases, and 14 bases lay outside the gene matches. The CDR3 DNA reads TGTGCCAGCAGCTTATTCCTAGGGAGGGAAAGAAGTTACGAGCAGTACTTC. Translating gives CASSLFLGRERSYEQYF.

This sequence joins TRBV6-1 and TRBJ1-1; D perhaps matches TRBD1 (5 bases). The CDR3 totals 12 residues. Trimming pared 3 bases from V and 8 bases from J, leaving 10 bases between. Germline V gene data show CDR1 as MNHNS and CDR2 as SASEGT. The CDR3 sequence: CASSEFDREAFF. As DNA, the CDR3 is TGTGCCAGCAGTGAGTTCGACAGAGAAGCTTTCTTT.

There are a few counts of this clone. This chain joins TRBV29-1 and TRBJ2-5, with D unresolved. This CDR3 spans 10 amino acids. V dropped 6 bases and J dropped 4 bases, with 6 bases sitting between them. The germline CDR1 and CDR2 sequences are SQVTM and ANQGSEA. CDR3 sequence reads: CSVTRETQYF. CDR3 nucleotide sequence: TGCAGCGTAACAAGAGAGACCCAGTACTTC.

This clone has more than one count but fewer than ten. V and J are TRBV27 and TRBJ1-5; 8 bases agree with TRBD1. The CDR3 loop spans 14 amino acids. J was trimmed by 9 bases and V by 5 bases; bases with no gene match: 9. Germline V gene lookup returns CDR1 MNHEY and CDR2 SMNVEV (reference sequence). In DNA, the CDR3 is TGTGCCAGCAGTCACGGACAGGGCGTGGGGCCCCAGCATTTT. This codes for CASSHGQGVGPQHF.

The V gene is TRBV27, the J gene TRBJ2-3, with 10 bases matching TRBD2. Germline trimming cut 5 bases from V and 0 bases from J; bases unmatched to any gene: 11. CDR1 is MNHEY, CDR2 SMNVEV, per germline (reference sequence). The CDR3 consists of 18 residues. CDR3 DNA sequence: TGTGCCAGCAGTGGCCTGGCTAGCGGGAGCAGAAGCACAGATACGCAGTATTTT. Protein product: CASSGLASGSRSTDTQYF.

The chain links TRBV19 to TRBJ1-5; unclear D gene. This CDR3 region has 14 residues. Germline V lookup: CDR1 LNHDA, CDR2 SQIVND (reference sequence). Trimming took off 5 bases at V and 6 bases at J, with 14 bases between the two ends. The CDR3 nucleotides are TGTGCCAGTAGTTGGGGAACTCCCAGTCAGCCCCAGCATTTT. It translates to CASSWGTPSQPQHF.